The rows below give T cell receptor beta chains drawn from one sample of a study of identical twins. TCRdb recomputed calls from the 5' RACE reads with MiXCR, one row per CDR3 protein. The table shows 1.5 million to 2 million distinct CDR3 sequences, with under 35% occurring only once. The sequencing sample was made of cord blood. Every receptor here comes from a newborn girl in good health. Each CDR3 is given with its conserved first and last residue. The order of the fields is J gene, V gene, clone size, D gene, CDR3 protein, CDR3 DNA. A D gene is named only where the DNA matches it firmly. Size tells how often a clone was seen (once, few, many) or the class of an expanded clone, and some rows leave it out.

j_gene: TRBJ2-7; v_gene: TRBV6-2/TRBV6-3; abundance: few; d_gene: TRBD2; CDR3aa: CASSYGTSGNYEQYF; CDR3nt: TGTGCCAGCAGTTACGGGACTAGCGGGAACTACGAGCAGTACTTC
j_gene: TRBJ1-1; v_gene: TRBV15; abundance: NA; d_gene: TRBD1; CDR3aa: CATSSYGTGVTEAFF; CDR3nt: TGTGCCACCAGCAGCTATGGGACAGGGGTGACTGAAGCTTTCTTT
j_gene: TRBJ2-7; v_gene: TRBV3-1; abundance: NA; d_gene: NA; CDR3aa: CASSTSRGYNEQYF; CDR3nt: TGTGCCAGCAGCACTTCCAGGGGATACAATGAGCAGTACTTC
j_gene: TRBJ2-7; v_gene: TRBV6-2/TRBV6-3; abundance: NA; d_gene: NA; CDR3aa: CASRARSYEQYF; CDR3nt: TGTGCCAGCAGGGCCCGCTCCTACGAGCAGTACTTC
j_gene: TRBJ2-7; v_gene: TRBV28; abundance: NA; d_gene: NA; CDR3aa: CASNLLQGKEQYF; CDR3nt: TGTGCCAGCAACTTACTCCAGGGGAAGGAGCAGTACTTC
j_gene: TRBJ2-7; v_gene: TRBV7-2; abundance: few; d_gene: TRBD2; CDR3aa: CASTLTGTSGYEQYF; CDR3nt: TGTGCCAGCACCCTAACCGGGACTAGCGGCTACGAGCAGTACTTC
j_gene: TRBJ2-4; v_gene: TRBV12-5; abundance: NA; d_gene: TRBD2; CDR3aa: CASGLELAPTAKNIQYF; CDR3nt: TGTGCTAGTGGTTTGGAACTAGCGCCTACCGCCAAAAACATTCAGTACTTC
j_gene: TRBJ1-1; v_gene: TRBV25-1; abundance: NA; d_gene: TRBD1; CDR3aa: CASSEGTGYTEAFF; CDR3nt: TGTGCCAGCAGTGAAGGGACAGGGTACACTGAAGCTTTCTTT
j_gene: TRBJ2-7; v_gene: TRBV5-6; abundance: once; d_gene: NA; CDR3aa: CASTSPGRGGIEQYF; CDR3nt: TGTGCCAGCACCTCCCCGGGCAGGGGGGGTATCGAGCAGTACTTC
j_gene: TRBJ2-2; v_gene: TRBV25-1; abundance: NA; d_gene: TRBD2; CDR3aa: CASRQTSGSNTGELFF; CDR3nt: TGTGCCAGCAGACAGACTAGCGGGAGTAACACCGGGGAGCTGTTTTTT
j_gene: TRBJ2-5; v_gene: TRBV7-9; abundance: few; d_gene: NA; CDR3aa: CASSFRTHRDSQETQYF; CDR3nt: TGTGCCAGCAGCTTTAGGACCCATAGGGACTCCCAAGAGACCCAGTACTTC
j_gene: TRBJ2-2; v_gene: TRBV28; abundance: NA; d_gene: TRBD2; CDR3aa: CASSLLILAGAVGELFF; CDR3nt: TGTGCCAGCAGCCTCTTAATCCTAGCGGGAGCCGTCGGGGAGCTGTTTTTT
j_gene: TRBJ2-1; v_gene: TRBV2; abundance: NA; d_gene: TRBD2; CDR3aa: CASSLSGSRDEQFF; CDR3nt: TGTGCCAGCAGTCTTAGCGGGAGCAGGGATGAGCAGTTCTTC
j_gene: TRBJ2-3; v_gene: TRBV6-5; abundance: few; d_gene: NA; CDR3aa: CASSYALIGDTQYF; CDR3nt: TGTGCCAGCAGTTACGCCTTAATTGGAGATACGCAGTATTTT
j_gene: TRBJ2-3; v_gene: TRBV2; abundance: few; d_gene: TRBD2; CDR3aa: CASTAPAGGFTDTQYF; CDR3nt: TGTGCCAGCACCGCCCCCGCGGGAGGGTTCACAGATACGCAGTATTTT
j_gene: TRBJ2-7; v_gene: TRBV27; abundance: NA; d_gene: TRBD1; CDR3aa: CASSLYRGDEQYF; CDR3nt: TGTGCCAGCAGTTTATACAGGGGCGACGAGCAGTACTTC
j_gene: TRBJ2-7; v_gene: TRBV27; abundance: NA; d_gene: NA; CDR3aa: CASSFLGREYEQYF; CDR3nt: TGTGCCAGCAGTTTTTTGGGAAGAGAGTACGAGCAGTACTTC
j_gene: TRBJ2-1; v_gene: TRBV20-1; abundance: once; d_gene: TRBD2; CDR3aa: CSAEGSGSHNEQFF; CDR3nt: TGCAGTGCTGAAGGGAGCGGGAGCCACAATGAGCAGTTCTTC
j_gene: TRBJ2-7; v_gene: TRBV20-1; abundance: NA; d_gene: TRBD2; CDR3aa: CSGNSGVYEQYF; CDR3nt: TGCAGTGGTAATAGCGGGGTATACGAGCAGTACTTC
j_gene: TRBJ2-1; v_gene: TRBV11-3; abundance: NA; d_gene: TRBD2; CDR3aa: CASSLDSIAGGPSNEHFF; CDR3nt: TGTGCCAGCAGCTTAGATAGCATAGCGGGGGGGCCAAGCAATGAGCACTTCTTC
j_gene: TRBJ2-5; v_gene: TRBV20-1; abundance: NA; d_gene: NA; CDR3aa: CSARGFRRGETQYF; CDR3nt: TGCAGTGCCAGGGGGTTCAGGCGGGGTGAGACCCAGTACTTC
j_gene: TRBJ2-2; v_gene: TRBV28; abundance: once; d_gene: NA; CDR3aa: CASRLGPGELFF; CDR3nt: TGTGCCAGCCGCCTAGGGCCCGGGGAGCTGTTTTTT
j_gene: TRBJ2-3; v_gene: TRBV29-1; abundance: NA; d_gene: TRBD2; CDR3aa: CSVEGLAGGPPGDTQYF; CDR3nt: TGCAGCGTTGAAGGGCTAGCGGGGGGACCCCCTGGGGATACGCAGTATTTT
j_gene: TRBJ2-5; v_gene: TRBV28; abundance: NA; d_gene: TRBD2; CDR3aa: CASSARPYTSGQRWETQYF; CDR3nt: TGTGCCAGCAGTGCACGCCCCTATACTAGCGGCCAGCGGTGGGAGACCCAGTACTTC
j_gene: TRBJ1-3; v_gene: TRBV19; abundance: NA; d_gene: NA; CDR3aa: CASRRGLSGSTIYF; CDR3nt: TGTGCCAGTAGAAGGGGCCTCTCTGGAAGCACCATATATTTT
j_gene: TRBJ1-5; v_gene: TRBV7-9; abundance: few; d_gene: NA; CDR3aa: CASSRGFYSNQPQHF; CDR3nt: TGTGCCAGCAGCCGAGGGTTCTATAGCAATCAGCCCCAGCATTTT
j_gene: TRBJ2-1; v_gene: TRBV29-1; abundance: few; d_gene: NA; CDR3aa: CSVEGLARNNEQFF; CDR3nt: TGCAGCGTTGAGGGCCTAGCGCGGAACAATGAGCAGTTCTTC
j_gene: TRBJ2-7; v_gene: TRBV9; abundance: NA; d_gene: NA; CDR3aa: CASSQGGWKPSYEQYF; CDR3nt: TGTGCCAGCAGCCAAGGGGGTTGGAAGCCCTCCTACGAGCAGTACTTC
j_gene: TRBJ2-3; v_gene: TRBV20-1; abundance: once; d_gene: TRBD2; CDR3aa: CSARPERGGGSTDTQYF; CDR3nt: TGCAGTGCTAGACCCGAGCGGGGGGGCGGTAGCACAGATACGCAGTATTTT
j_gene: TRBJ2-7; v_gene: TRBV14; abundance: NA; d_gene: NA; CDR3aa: CASSYGPRGPYEQYF; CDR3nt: TGTGCCAGCAGCTACGGACCCCGAGGGCCCTACGAGCAGTACTTC
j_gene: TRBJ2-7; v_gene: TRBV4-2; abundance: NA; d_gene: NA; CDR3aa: CASSQRLGNSYEQYF; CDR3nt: TGTGCCAGCAGCCAACGACTAGGAAACTCCTACGAGCAGTACTTC
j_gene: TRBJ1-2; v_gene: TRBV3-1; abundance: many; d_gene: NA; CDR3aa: CASSQDLGDYGYTF; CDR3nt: TGTGCCAGCAGCCAAGATTTGGGGGACTATGGCTACACCTTC
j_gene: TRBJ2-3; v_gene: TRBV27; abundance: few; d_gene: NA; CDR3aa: CASSLRTHTDTQYF; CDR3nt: TGTGCCAGCAGTTTACGGACGCACACAGATACGCAGTATTTT
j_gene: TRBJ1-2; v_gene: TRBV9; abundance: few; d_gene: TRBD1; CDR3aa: CASSGGTATLIDGYTF; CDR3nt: TGTGCCAGCAGCGGAGGGACAGCCACCTTGATAGATGGCTACACCTTC
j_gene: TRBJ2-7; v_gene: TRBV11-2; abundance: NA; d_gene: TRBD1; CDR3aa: CASSPLQGVAYEQYF; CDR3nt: TGTGCCAGCAGCCCTCTACAGGGGGTGGCCTACGAGCAGTACTTC
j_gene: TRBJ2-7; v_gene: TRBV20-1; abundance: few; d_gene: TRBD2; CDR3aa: CSAQTSGGLEQYF; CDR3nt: TGCAGTGCTCAGACTAGCGGGGGTCTCGAGCAGTACTTC
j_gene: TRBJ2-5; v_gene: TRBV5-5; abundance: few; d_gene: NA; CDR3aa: CASRWGPQETQYF; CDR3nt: TGTGCCAGCAGGTGGGGGCCTCAAGAGACCCAGTACTTC
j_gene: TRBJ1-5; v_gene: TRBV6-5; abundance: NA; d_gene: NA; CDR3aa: CASSSQRNQPQHF; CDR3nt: TGTGCCAGCAGTTCCCAGAGGAATCAGCCCCAGCATTTT
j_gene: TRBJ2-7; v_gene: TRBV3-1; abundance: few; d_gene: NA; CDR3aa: CASSQESGSRQYF; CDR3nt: TGTGCCAGCAGCCAAGAGTCGGGGTCAAGGCAGTACTTC
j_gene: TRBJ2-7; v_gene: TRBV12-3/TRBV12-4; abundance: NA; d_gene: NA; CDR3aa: CASSFTRDEQYF; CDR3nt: TGTGCCAGCAGTTTTACTAGGGACGAGCAGTACTTC
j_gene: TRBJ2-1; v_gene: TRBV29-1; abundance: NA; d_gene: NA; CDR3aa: CSVAAVNEQFF; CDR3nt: TGCAGCGTTGCGGCCGTCAATGAGCAGTTCTTC
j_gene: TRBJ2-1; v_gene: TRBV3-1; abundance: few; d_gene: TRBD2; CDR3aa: CASSLRLAGYEQFF; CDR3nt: TGTGCCAGCAGCTTACGACTAGCGGGCTATGAGCAGTTCTTC
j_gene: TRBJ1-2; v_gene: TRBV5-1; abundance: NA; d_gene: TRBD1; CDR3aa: CASSLGARGGYGYTF; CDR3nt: TGCGCCAGCAGCTTGGGTGCCAGGGGGGGCTATGGCTACACCTTC
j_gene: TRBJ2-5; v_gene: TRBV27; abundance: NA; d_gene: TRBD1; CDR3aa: CASRPRATGLGETQYF; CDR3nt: TGTGCCAGCAGACCCCGGGCGACAGGGTTAGGGGAGACCCAGTACTTC
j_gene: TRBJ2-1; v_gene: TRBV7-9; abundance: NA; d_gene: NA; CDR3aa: CASSARIASGLNSSYNEQFF; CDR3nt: TGTGCCAGCAGCGCTCGGATTGCCTCGGGGCTGAATAGCTCCTACAATGAGCAGTTCTTC
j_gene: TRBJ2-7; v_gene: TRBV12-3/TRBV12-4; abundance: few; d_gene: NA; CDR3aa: CASNLGAEGSYEQYF; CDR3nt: TGTGCCAGCAACCTCGGGGCGGAGGGGTCCTACGAGCAGTACTTC
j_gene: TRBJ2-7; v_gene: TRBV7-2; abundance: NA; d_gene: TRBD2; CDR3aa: CASNALGLALYF; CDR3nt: TGTGCCAGCAACGCCCTGGGACTAGCCCTGTACTTC
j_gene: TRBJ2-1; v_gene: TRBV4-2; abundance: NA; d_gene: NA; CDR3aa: CASSQDGVGRGNEQFF; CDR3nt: TGTGCCAGCAGCCAAGACGGGGTAGGGAGAGGGAATGAGCAGTTCTTC
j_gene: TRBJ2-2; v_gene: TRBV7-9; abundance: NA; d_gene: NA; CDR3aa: CASSLEWQSNTGELFF; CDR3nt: TGTGCCAGCAGCTTAGAGTGGCAGTCGAACACCGGGGAGCTGTTTTTT
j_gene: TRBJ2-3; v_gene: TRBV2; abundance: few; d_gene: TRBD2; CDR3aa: CASGPTSGNADTQYF; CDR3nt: TGTGCCAGCGGCCCGACTAGCGGGAACGCAGATACGCAGTATTTT
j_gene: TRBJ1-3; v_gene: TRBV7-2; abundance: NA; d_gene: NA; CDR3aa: CASSLGVAGAGNTIYF; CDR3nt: TGTGCCAGCAGCTTAGGGGTGGCTGGGGCTGGAAACACCATATATTTT
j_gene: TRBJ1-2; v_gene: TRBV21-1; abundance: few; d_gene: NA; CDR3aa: CASSKEDRPNYGYTF; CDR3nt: TGTGCCAGCAGCAAAGAGGACAGGCCCAACTATGGCTACACCTTC
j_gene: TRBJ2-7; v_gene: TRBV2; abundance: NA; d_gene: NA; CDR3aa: CASFRDEQYF; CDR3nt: TGTGCCAGCTTCCGGGACGAGCAGTACTTC
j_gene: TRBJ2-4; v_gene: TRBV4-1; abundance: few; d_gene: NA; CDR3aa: CASSQEMLAKNIQYF; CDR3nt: TGCGCCAGCAGCCAAGAAATGTTAGCCAAAAACATTCAGTACTTC